Listed here are 8 T cell receptor beta chains from one sample, sequenced in a study of T cell clonotyping in hematopoietic cell transplantation. The data were produced by immunoSEQ multiplex PCR, yet TCRdb's version contains in-frame clones alone and is incomplete. The profile covers tens of thousands of clones, with 95% to 97% appearing a single time and roughly 1.5% taken by the ten largest. Time point: recipient sample about 28 days before transplant, after cytoreduction. This sample comprised peripheral blood mononuclear cells, obtained before stem cell transplant. The receptors shown here come from a woman aged 50 to 65 with acute myeloid leukemia. Some clones in this sample may be carry-over from other donors' samples.

A single count supports this clone. The J gene is TRBJ1-6, the V gene TRBV9, with TRBD1 matching 7 bases. The J segment lost 6 bases and the V segment lost 3 bases, leaving 12 bases of the junction unmatched. Looked up from germline, CDR1 is SGDLS and CDR2 is YYNGEE. The CDR3 covers 17 residues. The CDR3 region has the DNA TGTGCCAGCAGCGCCCATTCAAGGGGGACAGTTAATTCACCCCTCCACTTT. This translates into CASSAHSRGTVNSPLHF.

CDR3 protein: CASSLAGTGYGYTF. CDR3 in DNA: TGTGCCAGCAGTTTGGCCGGGACAGGCTATGGCTACACCTTC. V is TRBV28 and J is TRBJ1-2, with 8 bases aligning to TRBD1. CDR1 and CDR2 (germline): MDHEN, SYDVKM. The J segment lost 4 bases and the V segment lost 3 bases, leaving 4 bases of the junction unmatched. The CDR3 consists of 14 residues.

V and J are TRBV7-2 and TRBJ2-1, with a weak D call TRBD2 (7 bases). Between the trimmed V and J ends, which lost 2 bases and 2 bases, there was a span of 13 bases. The CDR3 has 16 residues. Germline V gene sequence: CDR1 SGHTA, CDR2 FQGNSA. CDR3: CASSLSGGATYNEQFF. DNA of the CDR3: TGTGCCAGCAGCTTAAGTGGGGGGGCAACCTACAATGAGCAGTTCTTC.

V usage is TRBV2 and J usage is TRBJ1-2, with D perhaps matching TRBD1 (5 bases). From germline, CDR1 is SNHLY and CDR2 FYNNEI. This CDR3 region has 16 residues. The germline V and J ends were trimmed by 1 base and 4 bases, with 16 bases remaining between them. As DNA, the CDR3 is TGTGCCAGCAGTGAAGACGAGACAGTCGGCCTCTATGGCTACACCTTC. Amino acid sequence: CASSEDETVGLYGYTF.

The chain is built from TRBV6-6 and TRBJ1-2, with 10 bases aligning to TRBD1. The CDR3 loop spans 15 amino acids. CDR1 and CDR2 from the germline V gene are MNHNY and SVGAGI (reference sequence). Trimming took 4 bases from V and 3 from J; bases not matched to a gene: 5. CDR3 residues: CASSSRTGGDYGYTF. CDR3 nucleotide sequence: TGTGCCAGCAGTTCTAGGACAGGGGGAGACTATGGCTACACCTTC.

This sequence joins TRBV5-1 and TRBJ1-1; D ambiguous. Germline lookup yields CDR1 SGHRS and CDR2 YFSETQ. V was clipped by 4 bases and J by 2 bases, with 12 bases between them. This CDR3 is built from 14 residues. This CDR3 reads CASSPREFNTEAFF. CDR3 DNA sequence: TGCGCCAGCAGCCCCCGCGAGTTTAACACTGAAGCTTTCTTT.

The chain carries TRBV6-1 and TRBJ2-7, with D possibly called TRBD1 or TRBD2 (5 bases each). Germline-derived CDR1 and CDR2 are MNHNS and SASEGT. The ends were cut back, 3 bases at V and 5 bases at J, with 11 bases in the middle. The CDR3 is made up of 13 amino acids. The CDR3 DNA reads as TGTGCCAGCAGTGATGTGTGGGGGAACGAGCAGTACTTC. Its translation is CASSDVWGNEQYF.

The rearrangement links TRBV2 to TRBJ2-5; D ambiguous. This CDR3 region has 12 residues. Trimming stripped 6 bases from V and 5 bases from J, with 10 bases between. Germline lookup yields CDR1 SNHLY and CDR2 FYNNEI. The CDR3 coding sequence is TGTGCCAGCAGCGCAGTTGGGGAGACCCAGTACTTC. Residues: CASSAVGETQYF.